Below, 16 T cell receptor beta chains from the same sample are listed, as sequenced in a study of blood T cell repertoires in COVID-19. Produced via immunoSEQ multiplex PCR; TCRdb's table is partial and in-frame only. This table holds 430,000 or so clones, about 88% found once. Sample: PBMCs or T cells enriched from blood (not recorded which). These receptors were obtained from a woman aged 18 to 35 who had been exposed to COVID-19.

The chain links TRBV28 to TRBJ1-2; 9 bases align to TRBD1. This CDR3 has 14 residues. Germline CDR1 reads MDHEN; CDR2 reads SYDVKM. Trimming at V came to 6 bases and at J to 4 bases, leaving 6 bases not matched to a gene. CDR3 DNA: TGTGCCAGCAGACCCACGGGACAGGGCTATGGCTACACCTTC. It specifies CASRPTGQGYGYTF.

The chain links TRBV3-1 (or the pseudogene TRBV3-2) to TRBJ2-7; D is possibly TRBD2 (5 bases). The V gene's germline CDR1 is LGHDT and CDR2 YNNKEL (reference sequence). CDR3 length: 12 residues. Trimming pared 7 bases from V and 0 bases from J, leaving 7 bases between. The CDR3 here is CASKGASYEQYF. Here the CDR3 DNA reads TGTGCCAGCAAGGGAGCCTCCTACGAGCAGTACTTC.

J is TRBJ2-1 and V is TRBV7-2, with 9 bases fitting TRBD2. V gave up 5 bases and J gave up 5 bases; unmatched junction bases: 10. The CDR3 runs to 16 residues. The V gene's germline CDR1 is SGHTA and CDR2 FQGNSA. The CDR3 protein is CASSLFSSGVNNEQFF. CDR3 coding DNA: TGTGCCAGCAGCCTTTTCTCTAGCGGGGTCAACAATGAGCAGTTCTTC.

The V and J genes are TRBV5-1 and TRBJ2-7, with D unresolved. The V gene's germline CDR1 is SGHRS and CDR2 YFSETQ. The V end lost 1 base, the J end lost 0 bases, and 11 bases lay between the germline ends. The CDR3 sequence is 15 residues long. The CDR3 is CASSLTVLSSYEQYF. In DNA, the CDR3 is TGCGCCAGCAGCTTGACAGTCTTGAGCTCCTACGAGCAGTACTTC.

The V and J genes are TRBV18 and TRBJ1-4, with TRBD1 identical over 7 bases. With V trimmed by 1 base and J by 3 bases, 2 bases remained unmatched. Looked up from germline, CDR1 is KGHSH and CDR2 is LQKENI. This CDR3 has 15 amino acids. CDR3 sequence (DNA): TGTGCCAGCTCACCACAGGGGGCACCTAATGAAAAACTGTTTTTT. This gives the protein CASSPQGAPNEKLFF.

With regard to this clone: The same CDR3 also results from other DNA sequences found in this sample. CDR3 nucleotide sequence: TGTGCCAGCAGTTTGGGAGGGAGCTCTGGAAACACCATATATTTT. This codes for CASSLGGSSGNTIYF. The chain uses TRBV28 and TRBJ1-3; D remains ambiguous. Germline CDR1 reads MDHEN; CDR2 reads SYDVKM. The CDR3 covers 15 residues. The V end was cut by 3 bases, the J end by 0 bases, with 9 bases between.

This chain joins TRBV9 and TRBJ1-3; 8 bases line up with TRBD1. The CDR3 spans 16 residues. Looked up from germline, CDR1 is SGDLS and CDR2 is YYNGEE. V shed 3 bases, J shed 3 bases, and the junction held 8 bases outside the gene matches. The CDR3 region is CASSGPTGEGGNTIYF. CDR3 sequence (DNA): TGTGCCAGCAGCGGCCCGACAGGGGAGGGTGGAAACACCATATATTTT.

J is TRBJ2-1 and V is TRBV28; no definite D call. Trimming stripped 4 bases from V and 4 bases from J, with 2 bases between. Germline CDR1 reads MDHEN; CDR2 reads SYDVKM. CDR3 length equals 11 residues. The CDR3 protein is CASSSYNEQFF. The CDR3 DNA sequence: TGTGCCAGCAGTTCATACAATGAGCAGTTCTTC.

V usage is TRBV4-2 and J usage is TRBJ2-3; tentative D call: TRBD2 (5 bases). With 0 bases removed from V and 2 bases from J, the gap between germline ends came to 15 bases. Germline V gene data show CDR1 as LGHNA and CDR2 as YNFKEQ. The CDR3 consists of 17 residues. The CDR3 is CASSQDLATVLTDTQYF. The CDR3 bases are TGTGCCAGCAGCCAAGATTTAGCGACCGTCCTCACAGATACGCAGTATTTT.

The V and J genes are TRBV7-2 and TRBJ2-5; D is possibly TRBD2 (6 bases). V dropped 5 bases and J dropped 5 bases, with 21 bases sitting between them. Germline V CDR1 and CDR2: SGHTA, FQGNSA. This CDR3 has 16 amino acids. CDR3 sequence reads: CASSPFSGGWEETQYF. CDR3 in DNA: TGTGCCAGCAGCCCCTTCAGTGGGGGGTGGGAGGAGACCCAGTACTTC.

The J gene is TRBJ2-3, the V gene TRBV28; 14 nucleotides match TRBD2. The length of the CDR3 is 19 residues. With V trimmed by 5 bases and J by 2 bases, 12 bases remained unmatched. Looked up from germline, CDR1 is MDHEN and CDR2 is SYDVKM. CDR3 amino acids: CASSPLGTSGSSYTDTQYF. In DNA, the CDR3 is TGTGCCAGCAGTCCTTTAGGGACTAGCGGGAGCTCTTACACAGATACGCAGTATTTT.

The V gene is TRBV19, the J gene TRBJ2-1; 9 nucleotides align to TRBD2. The CDR3 length is 15 residues. After removal of 3 bases from V and 7 bases from J, the junction contained 7 bases not matched to a gene. CDR1 and CDR2 (germline): LNHDA, SQIVND (reference sequence). In DNA form, the CDR3 reads TGTGCCAGTAGTATCTCAACTAGCGGGCGTAATGAGCAGTTCTTC. It encodes CASSISTSGRNEQFF.

The CDR3 bases are TGCGCCAGCAGCTCAGACAGCACCGCCCGCAATGAGCAGTTCTTC. This encodes CASSSDSTARNEQFF. The chain employs TRBV5-1 and TRBJ2-1; TRBD1 is a possible D gene (5 bases). The germline V gene has CDR1 SGHRS and CDR2 YFSETQ. The CDR3 is 15 residues long. Between the trimmed V and J ends, which lost 3 bases and 6 bases, there was a span of 16 bases. Supplemented by reference TRBV5-1 and TRBJ2-1, the full variable domain reads KAGVTQTPRYLIKTRGQQVTLSCSPISGHRSVSWYQQTPGQGLQFLFEYFSETQRNKGNFPGRFSGRQFSNSRSEMNVSTLELGDSALYLCASSSDSTARNEQFFGPGTRLTVL.

The chain carries TRBV3-1 (or the pseudogene TRBV3-2) and TRBJ1-1; D is unresolved. V was shortened by 1 base and J by 1 base, with 7 bases between the two germline ends. The CDR3 is 14 residues long. The V gene's germline CDR1 is LGHDT and CDR2 YNNKEL (reference sequence). CDR3 in amino acids: CASSQVSPNTEAFF. DNA for the CDR3: TGTGCCAGCAGCCAAGTGTCTCCGAACACTGAAGCTTTCTTT.

The genes are TRBV24-1 and TRBJ2-1, with 12 positions matching TRBD2. The CDR3 consists of 16 residues. Germline V gene sequence: CDR1 KGHDR, CDR2 SFDVKD. After removal of 4 bases from V and 7 bases from J, the junction contained 7 bases not matched to a gene. The CDR3 reads CATSDSLAGGPNEQFF. The CDR3 coding sequence is TGTGCCACCAGTGACTCCCTAGCGGGGGGGCCGAATGAGCAGTTCTTC.

This chain's CDR3 is CASSVVGLATETQYF. The DNA for the CDR3 is TGTGCCAGCAGCGTAGTGGGACTAGCGACGGAGACCCAGTACTTC. The rearrangement uses TRBV9 and TRBJ2-5; 10 bases align to TRBD2. J was trimmed by 5 bases and V by 0 bases; bases with no gene match: 4. The germline gives CDR1 SGDLS, CDR2 YYNGEE. The CDR3 is 15 amino acids.